This T cell receptor beta chain came from a study of blood T cell repertoires in COVID-19. Across the study: Donors in the United States, Italy and Spain gave samples during acute or convalescent COVID-19. T cells, B-cell-depleted T cells, or PBMCs provided the cDNA or gDNA that served as material.

Per the study methods: Reference gene primer amplification in the assay estimated nucleated cell counts. The protocol was immunoSEQ multiplex PCR, while the TCRdb copy is restricted to in-frame clones and leaves out a portion. That table is the source of V, J and clone size, and D and trimming were worked out from the DNA. This sample carries roughly 100,000 clones, around 83% of them seen once, and the ten largest clones take 15% to 17%. Looked up from germline, CDR1 is SGHRS and CDR2 is YFSETQ. V lost 3 bases and J lost 4, with 14 bases in between. The CDR3 is 15 residues long. This chain links TRBV5-1 with TRBJ1-3, with D possibly being TRBD1 (6 bases). This clonotype originated in an elderly woman with acute or convalescent COVID-19. What was sequenced was peripheral blood. CDR3 DNA sequence: TGCGCCAGCAGCTCGGACCAGGGGAAGGGAAACACCATATATTTT. Protein product: CASSSDQGKGNTIYF. The variable domain in full, with the rest retrieved from reference TRBV5-1 and TRBJ1-3, is KAGVTQTPRYLIKTRGQQVTLSCSPISGHRSVSWYQQTPGQGLQFLFEYFSETQRNKGNFPGRFSGRQFSNSRSEMNVSTLELGDSALYLCASSSDQGKGNTIYFGEGSWLTVV.